These T cell receptor beta chains were read from a single sample in a study of cytomegalovirus exposure and HLA in healthy donors. This table comes from immunoSEQ multiplex PCR, and its TCRdb copy is limited to in-frame clones, with some not included. The sample contains fewer than 200,000 clones, roughly four fifths of which appear only once. The material sequenced was PBMCs. The receptor set was obtained from a man aged 18 to 35 in good health and CMV-seronegative. The CDR3 runs from the conserved cysteine through the conserved F or W. D genes are given only for firm matches. Expanded clones get a size class; other rows say once, few or many, or leave the size out.

abundance,d_gene,v_gene,len,j_gene,CDR3aa,CDR3nt
few,.,TRBV9,15,TRBJ2-5,CASSVGSGEGETQYF,TGTGCCAGCAGCGTAGGGTCGGGAGAGGGAGAGACCCAGTACTTC
.,.,TRBV4-3,15,TRBJ2-3,CASSQDHGGSDTQYF,TGCGCCAGCAGCCAGGACCACGGGGGATCAGATACGCAGTATTTT
.,.,TRBV7-9,14,TRBJ1-3,CASSFGASGNTIYF,TGTGCCAGCAGCTTTGGGGCTTCTGGAAACACCATATATTTT
.,TRBD1,TRBV7-9,15,TRBJ2-5,CASWTGTVGQETQYF,TGTGCCAGCTGGACAGGGACCGTGGGACAAGAGACCCAGTACTTC
.,TRBD2,TRBV2,13,TRBJ2-2,CASSVRGAGELFF,TGTGCCAGCAGTGTACGGGGGGCCGGGGAGCTGTTTTTT
.,.,TRBV21-1,17,TRBJ1-2,CASSTRHPRAANYGYTF,TGTGCCAGCAGCACCCGCCATCCCAGGGCGGCTAACTATGGCTACACCTTC
.,.,TRBV6-5,15,TRBJ1-3,CASSRQESSGNTIYF,TGTGCCAGCAGTCGACAAGAGTCCTCTGGAAACACCATATATTTT
once,TRBD2,TRBV4-2,16,TRBJ2-5,CASSQVASGGQETQYF,TGTGCCAGCAGCCAAGTAGCTAGCGGGGGACAAGAGACCCAGTACTTC
.,.,TRBV19,16,TRBJ2-7,CASSISWMGGGYEQYF,TGTGCCAGTAGTATATCCTGGATGGGGGGAGGTTACGAGCAGTACTTC
few,.,TRBV19,16,TRBJ2-1,CASSYKGLSSYNEQFF,TGTGCCAGTAGTTACAAAGGACTGAGCTCCTACAATGAGCAGTTCTTC
.,.,TRBV28,14,TRBJ2-1,CASSQTPTGGEQFF,TGTGCCAGCAGTCAAACCCCGACAGGAGGTGAGCAGTTCTTC
.,.,TRBV2,15,TRBJ2-1,CASSVVGSSYNEQFF,TGTGCCAGCAGTGTGGTGGGCAGCTCCTACAATGAGCAGTTCTTC
.,TRBD1,TRBV27,12,TRBJ1-1,CASRGGGLQAFF,TGTGCCAGCAGAGGAGGGGGCCTCCAAGCTTTCTTT
.,TRBD2,TRBV4-1,17,TRBJ2-4,CASSHPTSGLAKNIQYF,TGCGCCAGCAGCCATCCCACTAGCGGTCTAGCCAAAAACATTCAGTACTTC
.,.,TRBV4-3,16,TRBJ2-1,CASSQEEGSGHNEQFF,TGCGCCAGCAGCCAAGAGGAGGGATCGGGGCACAATGAGCAGTTCTTC
.,.,TRBV7-2,15,TRBJ2-7,CASSIHPSSPYEQYF,TGTGCCAGCAGCATCCACCCCTCTTCCCCCTACGAGCAGTACTTC
.,.,TRBV6-6,14,TRBJ1-2,CASSYSQGQDGYTF,TGTGCCAGCAGTTACTCGCAGGGCCAGGATGGCTACACCTTC
.,.,TRBV28,13,TRBJ1-1,CASSLNSNTEAFF,TGTGCCAGCAGTTTGAACTCTAACACTGAAGCTTTCTTT
.,.,TRBV4-3,15,TRBJ2-4,CASSQTVGRDGIQYF,TGCGCCAGCAGCCAAACAGTGGGCCGGGATGGTATTCAGTACTTC
few,TRBD2,TRBV4-1,17,TRBJ2-1,CASSQDTGTSTYNEQFF,TGCGCCAGCAGCCAAGACACCGGGACTAGTACCTACAATGAGCAGTTCTTC
once,TRBD2,TRBV6-5,14,TRBJ2-7,CASSREGTTYEQYF,TGTGCCAGCAGCCGGGAGGGGACCACCTACGAGCAGTACTTC
.,TRBD2,TRBV25-1,17,TRBJ2-1,CASSGLAGYSSYNEQFF,TGTGCCAGCAGTGGACTAGCGGGATATAGCTCCTACAATGAGCAGTTCTTC
.,TRBD1,TRBV5-1,14,TRBJ2-1,CASSLGTGANEQFF,TGCGCCAGCAGCCTTGGGACAGGTGCTAATGAGCAGTTCTTC
once,.,TRBV30,12,TRBJ1-2,CACQDTGYGYTF,TGTGCCTGCCAGGACACGGGCTATGGCTACACCTTC
few,.,TRBV19,11,TRBJ2-2,CASSTTGELFF,TGTGCCAGTAGTACAACCGGGGAGCTGTTTTTT
.,.,TRBV10-1,13,TRBJ2-5,CASSEARQETQYF,TGCGCCAGCAGTGAAGCGAGGCAAGAGACCCAGTACTTC
.,.,TRBV30,12,TRBJ1-2,CAWSVGPGGYTF,TGTGCCTGGAGTGTAGGGCCGGGGGGCTACACCTTC
.,TRBD1,TRBV7-9,18,TRBJ1-4,CASTTGLRQGAEGEKLFF,TGTGCCAGCACAACCGGTTTAAGACAGGGGGCAGAGGGCGAAAAACTGTTTTTT
.,TRBD2,TRBV7-9,17,TRBJ2-1,CASSPQGLAGGTNEQFF,TGTGCCAGCAGCCCACAGGGACTAGCGGGAGGGACTAATGAGCAGTTCTTC
.,.,TRBV28,14,TRBJ1-5,CASSLLQENQPQHF,TGTGCCAGCAGTCTGTTACAGGAAAATCAGCCCCAGCATTTT
.,.,TRBV27,16,TRBJ2-1,CASSLSGPWRGDEQFF,TGTGCCAGCAGTTTATCGGGCCCATGGAGGGGCGATGAGCAGTTCTTC
.,TRBD1,TRBV15,15,TRBJ1-1,CATSRPGTGMTEAFF,TGTGCCACCAGCAGACCCGGGACAGGGATGACTGAAGCTTTCTTT
.,TRBD1,TRBV7-9,16,TRBJ1-2,CASSLGAGQGAYGYTF,TGTGCCAGCAGCTTAGGGGCGGGACAGGGGGCGTATGGCTACACCTTC
.,TRBD1,TRBV18,15,TRBJ2-7,CASSPGQRSGNEQYF,TGTGCCAGCTCACCGGGACAGAGGTCGGGCAACGAGCAGTACTTC
.,.,TRBV21-1,16,TRBJ2-5,CATTHATRHEQETQYF,TGTGCCACCACTCATGCGACCCGACATGAACAAGAGACCCAGTACTTC
few,TRBD2,TRBV9,14,TRBJ2-1,CASSAKREGNEQFF,TGTGCCAGCAGCGCTAAGCGGGAGGGGAATGAGCAGTTCTTC
.,.,TRBV7-6,17,TRBJ2-2,CASSPRGGAANTGELFF,TGTGCCAGCAGCCCCAGAGGTGGAGCGGCGAACACCGGGGAGCTGTTTTTT
once,TRBD1,TRBV10-3,12,TRBJ2-7,CAITDREGEQYF,TGTGCCATCACGGACAGGGAAGGCGAGCAGTACTTC
.,TRBD2,TRBV7-6,16,TRBJ2-1,CASSLGSGSTYNEQFF,TGTGCCAGCAGCTTAGGTAGCGGGTCGACCTACAATGAGCAGTTCTTC